Here is one T cell receptor beta chain with its context. Its antigen remains unknown. CDR3 length equals 15 residues. The J segment lost 0 bases and the V segment lost 4 bases, leaving 1 base of the junction unmatched. Germline V gene data show CDR1 as SGHVS and CDR2 as FQNEAQ. Primers included in the PCR were 60 Vbeta and 13 Jbeta primers. Using immunoSEQ multiplex PCR, the repertoire was profiled, and TCRdb retains in-frame clones only, with some absent. The sample includes about 48,000 clones. The sample is drawn from a study of cytomegalovirus exposure and HLA in healthy donors. For the study at large: The 120 million or so unique TCR beta sequences, from roughly 180 million T cells, were found by an earlier analysis. Points from the study as a whole: Within an earlier analysis, most TCR beta V segments proved productive either about 90% or about 30% of the time. Equally common other TCR beta chains were less clonally expanded than HLA-associated ones, a later analysis found.

The sample comprised PBMCs. This clonotype originated in a male donor in good health and CMV-seropositive. The J gene is TRBJ2-3, the V gene TRBV7-8, with 10 bases identical to TRBD2. CDR3 region: CASSSLAGSTDTQYF. The CDR3, as DNA: TGTGCCAGCAGCTCACTAGCGGGGAGCACAGATACGCAGTATTTT.